This record covers a single T cell receptor beta chain. The template for TCR beta VDJ and CDR3 sequence profiling was genomic DNA. Using its own MiXCR run on the reads, TCRdb lists one record per CDR3 protein. Among roughly 180,000 distinct CDR3 sequences, roughly 60% were seen once, and the ten largest hold under 45%. This entry belongs to a study of CD8+CD57+ T cells in acquired aplastic anemia. Whole-study context: When averaged, DNA from sorted CD4+ and CD8+ cells came to 2.5 to 3.5 ug.

The germline CDR1 and CDR2 sequences are LNHDA and SQIVND (reference sequence). The CDR3 extends over 18 amino acids. V trimming: 5 bases; J trimming: 1 base; junction bases outside the gene matches: 14. The sequenced patients had an expansion of CD8+CD57+ cells seen by flow cytometry. The V gene is TRBV19, the J gene TRBJ2-1, with TRBD2 matching over 7 bases. The clonotype originates from a human donor with aplastic anemia. The sample comprised sorted CD4+, CD8+, or CD8+CD57+ T cells (not recorded which) from PBMCs. CDR3 coding DNA: TGTGCCAGTAGTCCGTTAAGCGGGACCGTTAGATCCTACAATGAGCAGTTCTTC. Amino acids: CASSPLSGTVRSYNEQFF.